Below, one T cell receptor (beta chain) is given with its context. In the authors' methods: Nucleated cell number was recorded as an estimate derived from reference gene primer amplification. Profiling relied on immunoSEQ multiplex PCR, and the TCRdb table lists in-frame clones only, not all of them. V, J and clone size were drawn from that table, and D and trimming were deduced from the DNA. The table includes about 150,000 clones, about nine tenths detected once. This sample was taken from a study of blood T cell repertoires in COVID-19. Study-level background: Sample material is recorded as cDNA or gDNA derived from T cells, B-cell-depleted T cells, or PBMCs.

Per the germline V gene, CDR1 is ENHRY and CDR2 is SYGVKD. The CDR3 loop spans 13 amino acids. With V trimmed by 8 bases and J by 0 bases, 0 bases remained unmatched. The TCR was taken from a woman aged 55-70 years with active or convalescent COVID-19. The chain links TRBV10-3 to TRBJ1-1; 10 nucleotides line up with TRBD1. Sequences were obtained from peripheral blood. The CDR3 sequence is CAIGQGVNTEAFF. The CDR3 DNA reads TGTGCCATCGGACAGGGGGTGAACACTGAAGCTTTCTTT.